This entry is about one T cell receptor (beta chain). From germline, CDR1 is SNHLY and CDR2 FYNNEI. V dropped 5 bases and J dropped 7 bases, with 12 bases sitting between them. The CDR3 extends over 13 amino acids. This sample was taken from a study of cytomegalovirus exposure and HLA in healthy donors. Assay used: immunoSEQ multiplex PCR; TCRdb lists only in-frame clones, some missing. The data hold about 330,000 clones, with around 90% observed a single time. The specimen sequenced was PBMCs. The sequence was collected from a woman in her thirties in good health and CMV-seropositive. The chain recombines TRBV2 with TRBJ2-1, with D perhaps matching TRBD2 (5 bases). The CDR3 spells CASSWGAWNEQFF. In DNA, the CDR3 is TGTGCCAGCAGTTGGGGAGCGTGGAATGAGCAGTTCTTC.